This T cell receptor (beta chain) is drawn from a study of spatial heterogeneity in lung cancer. TCRdb redid the calling of the 5' RACE reads with MiXCR, one entry per CDR3 protein. The table has 100,000 to 120,000 distinct CDR3 sequences, under 14% seen once. Germline CDR1 reads GTSNPN; CDR2 reads SVGIG (reference sequence). The CDR3 is 15 amino acids. Trimming took 2 bases from V and 3 from J; bases not matched to a gene: 7. Stated time point: blood at routine non-recurrence follow-up after resection. Sequences were derived from PBMCs, sampled at follow-up. The receptor's source is a female donor with early-stage non-small cell lung cancer. The gene calls are TRBV30 and TRBJ2-7; TRBD2 aligns across 10 bases. CDR3 sequence reads: CAWSPLAGVHYEQYF. The CDR3 DNA reads TGTGCCTGGAGTCCCCTAGCGGGAGTACACTACGAGCAGTACTTC.